This is a list of T cell receptor beta chains from one sample in a study of CD8 T cells in ankylosing spondylitis. One entry per CDR3 protein results from TCRdb running MiXCR on the 5' RACE reads. The table records fewer than 400,000 distinct CDR3 sequences, around 24% of them present only once. Sequenced sample: blood, either unsorted or a sorted T cell fraction (not recorded which). Receptors were obtained from a male donor with ankylosing spondylitis. Each CDR3 is given with its conserved first and last residue. D genes are given only for firm matches. Only part of the rows carry a size: once, few, many, or a class if the clone is expanded.

j_call: TRBJ2-1; clone_size: -; v_call: TRBV7-2; d_call: TRBD2; cdr3_nt: TGTGCCAGCAGCCGGAGCGGGAGTGACTACAATGAGCAGTTCTTC; cdr3_aa: CASSRSGSDYNEQFF
j_call: TRBJ1-1; clone_size: -; v_call: TRBV20-1; d_call: -; cdr3_nt: TGCAGTGCTAGCATACAGGGAGGGCGCACTGAAGCTTTCTTT; cdr3_aa: CSASIQGGRTEAFF
j_call: TRBJ2-5; clone_size: -; v_call: TRBV28; d_call: TRBD2; cdr3_nt: TGTGCCAGCAGTCTGATGACTAGCGGGTTACAAGAGACCCAGTACTTC; cdr3_aa: CASSLMTSGLQETQYF
j_call: TRBJ2-3; clone_size: few; v_call: TRBV29-1; d_call: -; cdr3_nt: TGCAGCGTACAGCGGGCAGATACGCAGTATTTT; cdr3_aa: CSVQRADTQYF
j_call: TRBJ2-2; clone_size: many; v_call: TRBV20-1; d_call: -; cdr3_nt: TGCAGTGCTAGAGACAGGGAACGAGGGGAGCTGTTTTTT; cdr3_aa: CSARDRERGELFF
j_call: TRBJ2-2; clone_size: few; v_call: TRBV10-3; d_call: -; cdr3_nt: TGTGCCATCAGTGAGTCGGTCGGGAGAAGTATCGGGGAGCTGTTTTTT; cdr3_aa: CAISESVGRSIGELFF
j_call: TRBJ2-2; clone_size: -; v_call: TRBV5-1; d_call: -; cdr3_nt: TGCGCCAGCAGCTTGAACTGGGACACCGGGGAGCTGTTTTTT; cdr3_aa: CASSLNWDTGELFF
j_call: TRBJ2-3; clone_size: -; v_call: TRBV20-1; d_call: -; cdr3_nt: TGCAGTGCTATGCGGGTCACAGATACGCAGTATTTT; cdr3_aa: CSAMRVTDTQYF
j_call: TRBJ2-5; clone_size: many; v_call: TRBV27; d_call: -; cdr3_nt: TGTGCCAGCAGTTTCTCCGGGGGCTACCTGGGAGAGACCCAGTACTTC; cdr3_aa: CASSFSGGYLGETQYF
j_call: TRBJ1-5; clone_size: few; v_call: TRBV20-1; d_call: -; cdr3_nt: TGCAGTGCTAGAGTTTCTTGGCAGGTCAATCAGCCCCAGCATTTT; cdr3_aa: CSARVSWQVNQPQHF
j_call: TRBJ2-1; clone_size: -; v_call: TRBV12-5; d_call: TRBD2; cdr3_nt: TGTGCTAGTGGTAGAACTAGCGGGGTCTATGAGCAGTTCTTC; cdr3_aa: CASGRTSGVYEQFF
j_call: TRBJ1-6; clone_size: -; v_call: TRBV12-3/TRBV12-4; d_call: TRBD1; cdr3_nt: TGTGCCAGTTCCCGGGACAGTAATTCACCCCTCCACTTT; cdr3_aa: CASSRDSNSPLHF
j_call: TRBJ2-7; clone_size: -; v_call: TRBV28; d_call: TRBD2; cdr3_nt: TGTGCCAGCAGTACTAGCGGGAGTTTGTACGAGCAGTACTTC; cdr3_aa: CASSTSGSLYEQYF
j_call: TRBJ1-1; clone_size: many; v_call: TRBV5-1; d_call: -; cdr3_nt: TGCGCCAGCAGCTTGGTCCCAGGGGCCCTGAACACTGAAGCTTTCTTT; cdr3_aa: CASSLVPGALNTEAFF
j_call: TRBJ2-2; clone_size: -; v_call: TRBV5-1; d_call: -; cdr3_nt: TGCGCCAGCAGCTTGGCGGGCGGGTCTCGAAACACCGGGGAGCTGTTTTTT; cdr3_aa: CASSLAGGSRNTGELFF
j_call: TRBJ2-1; clone_size: few; v_call: TRBV25-1; d_call: -; cdr3_nt: TGTGCCAGCAGTGACCATATCGCGCGGAGTTACAATGAGCAGTTCTTC; cdr3_aa: CASSDHIARSYNEQFF
j_call: TRBJ2-3; clone_size: few; v_call: TRBV29-1; d_call: TRBD2; cdr3_nt: TGCAGCGCAAAAGGGGGGACTAGCGGGCGCACAGATACGCAGTATTTT; cdr3_aa: CSAKGGTSGRTDTQYF
j_call: TRBJ2-3; clone_size: -; v_call: TRBV10-3; d_call: -; cdr3_nt: TGTGCCACAGCAAGCGGCACAGATACGCAGTATTTT; cdr3_aa: CATASGTDTQYF
j_call: TRBJ2-1; clone_size: -; v_call: TRBV6-2/TRBV6-3; d_call: -; cdr3_nt: TGTGCCAGCAGTTACCCGATCGGCAACGAGGGCTCCTACAATGAGCAGTTCTTC; cdr3_aa: CASSYPIGNEGSYNEQFF
j_call: TRBJ2-2; clone_size: -; v_call: TRBV11-3; d_call: TRBD2; cdr3_nt: TGTGCCAGCAGCTCTTTCGGGACTAGGGACACCGGGGAGCTGTTTTTT; cdr3_aa: CASSSFGTRDTGELFF
j_call: TRBJ2-7; clone_size: few; v_call: TRBV5-1; d_call: TRBD1; cdr3_nt: TGCGCCAGCAGCTTCCGGGACAGGGGTCTCGAGCAGTACTTC; cdr3_aa: CASSFRDRGLEQYF
j_call: TRBJ2-5; clone_size: -; v_call: TRBV5-1; d_call: TRBD2; cdr3_nt: TGCGCCAGCAGCCGATTGACTAGCGGGGATAAAGAGACCCAGTACTTC; cdr3_aa: CASSRLTSGDKETQYF
j_call: TRBJ2-5; clone_size: -; v_call: TRBV7-6; d_call: TRBD1; cdr3_nt: TGTGCCAGCAGCTTAACCCCGGGACAGGGGACGGAGACCCAGTACTTC; cdr3_aa: CASSLTPGQGTETQYF
j_call: TRBJ2-2; clone_size: -; v_call: TRBV11-2; d_call: -; cdr3_nt: TGTGCCAGCAGCGAACAGGGTGCCGGGGAGCTGTTTTTT; cdr3_aa: CASSEQGAGELFF
j_call: TRBJ2-7; clone_size: -; v_call: TRBV3-1; d_call: -; cdr3_nt: TGTGCCAGCAGCCCCACCCAGGGACTGGGAATCGAGCAGTACTTC; cdr3_aa: CASSPTQGLGIEQYF
j_call: TRBJ1-1; clone_size: many; v_call: TRBV5-1; d_call: -; cdr3_nt: TGCGCCAGCAGCTTGGCCCTGAACACTGAAGCTTTCTTT; cdr3_aa: CASSLALNTEAFF
j_call: TRBJ2-2; clone_size: few; v_call: TRBV29-1; d_call: -; cdr3_nt: TGCAGCGTTGGTCTTGGCGGGGAGCTGTTTTTT; cdr3_aa: CSVGLGGELFF
j_call: TRBJ1-6; clone_size: -; v_call: TRBV20-1; d_call: TRBD1; cdr3_nt: TGCAGTGCTAGAGGCAGGACAGGGGGGACCTATAATTCACCCCTCCACTTT; cdr3_aa: CSARGRTGGTYNSPLHF
j_call: TRBJ2-2; clone_size: few; v_call: TRBV12-3/TRBV12-4; d_call: -; cdr3_nt: TGTGCCAGCAGCTTCGGGGAGTCCTCCACCGGGGAGCTGTTTTTT; cdr3_aa: CASSFGESSTGELFF
j_call: TRBJ2-7; clone_size: -; v_call: TRBV20-1; d_call: -; cdr3_nt: TGCAGTGCTAGACAGGGACAAACCTACGAGCAGTACTTC; cdr3_aa: CSARQGQTYEQYF
j_call: TRBJ2-5; clone_size: -; v_call: TRBV5-1; d_call: TRBD1; cdr3_nt: TGCGCCAGCAGCGAGGGGACAGGGGGACTCCACGAGACCCAGTACTTC; cdr3_aa: CASSEGTGGLHETQYF
j_call: TRBJ1-1; clone_size: few; v_call: TRBV29-1; d_call: -; cdr3_nt: TGCAGCGTTCAGATCATGAACACTGAAGCTTTCTTT; cdr3_aa: CSVQIMNTEAFF
j_call: TRBJ1-1; clone_size: many; v_call: TRBV29-1; d_call: TRBD1; cdr3_nt: TGCAGCGTGGGACAGGGGAACACTGAAGCTTTCTTT; cdr3_aa: CSVGQGNTEAFF
j_call: TRBJ2-1; clone_size: few; v_call: TRBV4-2; d_call: -; cdr3_nt: TGTGCCAGCAGCCAGTTACAGGGTTACAATGAGCAGTTCTTC; cdr3_aa: CASSQLQGYNEQFF
j_call: TRBJ2-5; clone_size: -; v_call: TRBV7-8; d_call: -; cdr3_nt: TGTGCCAGCAGACAAATGGGCAGGGCGACAGGAGAGACCCAGTACTTC; cdr3_aa: CASRQMGRATGETQYF
j_call: TRBJ1-2; clone_size: -; v_call: TRBV20-1; d_call: -; cdr3_nt: TGCAGTGCTAGGGGAGGAGGCGATAACTATGGCTACACCTTC; cdr3_aa: CSARGGGDNYGYTF
j_call: TRBJ2-1; clone_size: -; v_call: TRBV3-1; d_call: TRBD2; cdr3_nt: TGTGCCAGCAGCCAAGGTGCTAGCGGGACACAGTTCTTC; cdr3_aa: CASSQGASGTQFF
j_call: TRBJ1-1; clone_size: few; v_call: TRBV19; d_call: -; cdr3_nt: TGTGCCAGTGGCACATGGGACACTGAAGCTTTCTTT; cdr3_aa: CASGTWDTEAFF
j_call: TRBJ1-4; clone_size: many; v_call: TRBV10-3; d_call: TRBD1; cdr3_nt: TGTGCCACCACAGGGGAGGGGAATGAAAAACTGTTTTTT; cdr3_aa: CATTGEGNEKLFF
j_call: TRBJ1-1; clone_size: -; v_call: TRBV15; d_call: TRBD1; cdr3_nt: TGTGCCACCAGCAGAGCGGGACAGGGTAGTACTGAAGCTTTCTTT; cdr3_aa: CATSRAGQGSTEAFF
j_call: TRBJ1-2; clone_size: -; v_call: TRBV29-1; d_call: TRBD1; cdr3_nt: TGCAGCGTTGTTCCAGGGGGCGACTATGGCTACACCTTC; cdr3_aa: CSVVPGGDYGYTF
j_call: TRBJ2-7; clone_size: few; v_call: TRBV3-1; d_call: -; cdr3_nt: TGTGCCAGCAGCCGCCGGGTCTACGAGCAGTACTTC; cdr3_aa: CASSRRVYEQYF
j_call: TRBJ2-7; clone_size: -; v_call: TRBV4-2; d_call: TRBD2; cdr3_nt: TGTGCCAGCAGCCCACCCGGGACTAGCGGGGCGGGGTCCTACGAGCAGTACTTC; cdr3_aa: CASSPPGTSGAGSYEQYF
j_call: TRBJ1-6; clone_size: -; v_call: TRBV6-1; d_call: -; cdr3_nt: TGTGCCAGCAGTGAAACCATGGGTCTAGCGTCACCCCTCCACTTT; cdr3_aa: CASSETMGLASPLHF
j_call: TRBJ2-2; clone_size: -; v_call: TRBV6-4; d_call: -; cdr3_nt: TGTGCCAGCAGTGGAGCAACCACCGGGGAGCTGTTTTTT; cdr3_aa: CASSGATTGELFF
j_call: TRBJ2-5; clone_size: -; v_call: TRBV10-3; d_call: TRBD1; cdr3_nt: TGTGCCATCAGCCTAGGACAGGTTGGACAAGAGACCCAGTACTTC; cdr3_aa: CAISLGQVGQETQYF